This record looks at one TCR beta chain sequence and its context. Its antigen is not known. The data are from a study of T-cell memory formation after mild COVID-19. It was 5'RACE with constant-segment primers that produced the TCR alpha and TCR beta cDNA libraries, which carried sample barcodes and UMIs. TCRdb re-analysed the 5' RACE reads in MiXCR, keeping a single row per CDR3 protein. The sample consists of more than 80,000 distinct CDR3 sequences, about 18% of them appearing once. Study-wide points: Contracting CD4+ clones were located mainly in CM and EM, and CD8+ clones in EMRA.

Source material: PBMCs or a T cell subset sorted from them (not recorded which). The sequence derives from an adult woman who had mild COVID-19 (a few samples of this study predate the infection). Cell type and time point are not known.

CDR3 residues: CASSAPTGENTEAFF. For the CDR3, the DNA is TGTGCCAGCAGCGCACCTACAGGGGAGAACACTGAAGCTTTCTTT. The V and J genes are TRBV7-6 and TRBJ1-1, with 7 bases identical to TRBD1. The CDR3 sequence is 15 residues long. V shed 5 bases and J 1 base; nucleotides not matched to a gene: 7. The germline gives CDR1 SGHVS, CDR2 FNYEAQ.